Shown below are 31 T cell receptor beta chains from a single sample sequenced in a study of CD4+ T cells in melanoma. Using immunoSEQ multiplex PCR, the repertoire was profiled, and TCRdb retains in-frame clones only, with some absent. The table includes 13,000 to 15,000 clones, 68% detected once. Source material: cells from a culture (not recorded whether cultured in vitro). These receptors originate from a human donor with melanoma.

The chain has TRBV19 and TRBJ2-5; 8 bases are shared with TRBD2. CDR3 size: 13 residues. Trimming removed 3 bases from V and 5 bases from J; junction bases left unmatched: 2. The germline V gene has CDR1 LNHDA and CDR2 SQIVND (reference sequence). The CDR3 DNA reads TGTGCCAGTAGTATGGGACTAGAGGAGACCCAGTACTTC. Translating gives CASSMGLEETQYF. The full variable domain, in which reference TRBV19 and TRBJ2-5 provide the parts outside the CDR3, is DGGITQSPKYLFRKEGQNVTLSCEQNLNHDAMYWYRQDPGQGLRLIYYSQIVNDFQKGDIAEGYSVSREKKESFPLTVTSAQKNPTAFYLCASSMGLEETQYFGPGTRLLVL.

The gene calls are TRBV2 and TRBJ1-4; weak D call: TRBD1 (6 bases). CDR3 size: 16 residues. Germline V gene lookup returns CDR1 SNHLY and CDR2 FYNNEI. V was clipped by 4 bases and J by 5 bases, with 17 bases between them. CDR3 sequence: CASSGSLGALNEKLFF. CDR3 in DNA: TGTGCCAGCAGTGGGTCGCTGGGGGCTTTAAATGAAAAACTGTTTTTT.

The chain uses TRBV7-6 and TRBJ1-1; possible D gene TRBD1, 5 bases. V was cut by 1 base and J by 4 bases, with 13 bases left in between. Germline CDR1 SGHVS, CDR2 FNYEAQ. The CDR3 covers 15 residues. The CDR3 loop reads CASSLEDRGITEAFF. CDR3 coding DNA: TGTGCCAGCAGCTTAGAGGATAGGGGTATCACTGAAGCTTTCTTT.

The sample holds a few counts of this clone. V gene TRBV28 combines with J gene TRBJ1-6; no firm D call. Trimming removed 3 bases from V and 6 bases from J, with 9 bases in between. Germline V gene lookup returns CDR1 MDHEN and CDR2 SYDVKM. CDR3 length: 14 residues. CDR3: CASSFRSVNSPLHF. CDR3 nucleotide sequence: TGTGCCAGCAGTTTTCGATCGGTTAATTCACCCCTCCACTTT.

The J gene is TRBJ1-1, the V gene TRBV15; D perhaps matches TRBD1 (5 bases). Trimming took 3 bases from V and 4 from J, leaving 12 bases between them. Germline V lookup: CDR1 LNHNV, CDR2 YYDKDF (reference sequence). The CDR3 is 14 amino acids. In DNA form, the CDR3 reads TGTGCCACCAGCAGGTGGGGCAGGAGCACTGAAGCTTTCTTT. It specifies CATSRWGRSTEAFF.

The chain carries TRBV7-6 and TRBJ2-1; perhaps TRBD2 as D (5 bases). The length of the CDR3 is 15 residues. Trimming cost V 5 bases and J 5 bases, with 16 bases left between them. Looked up from germline, CDR1 is SGHVS and CDR2 is FNYEAQ. Here the CDR3 DNA reads TGTGCCAGCAGCCCAGCCGGGGTTCCGAACAATGAGCAGTTCTTC. Protein sequence: CASSPAGVPNNEQFF.

V and J are TRBV5-1 and TRBJ2-5, with D perhaps assigned TRBD1 or TRBD2 (6 bases each). CDR3 length: 14 amino acids. Germline-derived CDR1 and CDR2 are SGHRS and YFSETQ. V gave up 5 bases and J gave up 5 bases, with 16 bases separating them. The CDR3 coding sequence is TGCGCCAGCAGGGAACCCAGGGGAGGCGAGACCCAGTACTTC. Translating it yields CASREPRGGETQYF.

In this sample, this clone turned up a few times. J is TRBJ2-7 and V is TRBV2, with 8 bases identical to TRBD1. The CDR3 loop spans 16 amino acids. V dropped 3 bases and J dropped 6; count of bases not matched to a gene: 13. Looked up from germline, CDR1 is SNHLY and CDR2 is FYNNEI. The CDR3 nucleotides read TGTGCCAGCAGTGACCCCCGAGACAGGGGCGTACGCGAGCAGTACTTC. Translated: CASSDPRDRGVREQYF.

The CDR3 sequence: CASSGTLSAEAFF. The CDR3 nucleotides are TGTGCCAGCAGCGGAACCCTTTCGGCTGAAGCTTTCTTT. The rearrangement uses TRBV9 and TRBJ1-1; D unresolved. V was pared by 3 bases and J by 6 bases, with 12 bases between. The CDR3 is made up of 13 amino acids. Germline loops: CDR1 SGDLS, CDR2 YYNGEE.

By its share, this clone is medium-sized. Relative to the germline gene, one junction end is altered; a read error may explain this. V and J are TRBV7-9 and TRBJ1-1; D possibly corresponds to TRBD1 (6 bases). Germline lookup yields CDR1 SEHNR and CDR2 FQNEAQ (reference sequence). The CDR3 has 13 amino acids. The CDR3 sequence: CASTLGGRTEAFF. As DNA, the CDR3 is TGTGCCAGCACCTTAGGGGGTCGCACTGAAGCTTTCTTT. The complete variable domain, with remaining parts taken from reference TRBV7-9 and TRBJ1-1, reads DTGVSQNPRHKITKRGQNVTFRCDPISEHNRLYWYRQTLGQGPEFLTYFQNEAQLEKSRLLSDRFSAERPKGSFSTLEIQRTEQGDSAMYLCASTLGGRTEAFFGQGTRLTVV.

This clone came up once. The rearrangement joins TRBV6-1 to TRBJ2-5; D call uncertain. The CDR3 is 14 residues long. V lost 6 bases and J lost 2, with 13 bases in between. The V gene's germline CDR1 is MNHNS and CDR2 SASEGT. CDR3 loop: CASRLKVSQETQYF. The CDR3 DNA follows: TGTGCCAGCAGGCTCAAAGTTTCGCAAGAGACCCAGTACTTC.

J is TRBJ2-1 and V is TRBV5-1, with no clear D. This CDR3 spans 13 amino acids. V was trimmed by 4 bases and J by 9 bases, leaving 14 bases between them. CDR1 SGHRS and CDR2 YFSETQ come from the germline V gene. As DNA, the CDR3 is TGCGCCAGCAGCCGAGATGGTCTCGGTGAGCAGTTCTTC. This sequence encodes CASSRDGLGEQFF.

The chain carries TRBV5-1 and TRBJ2-2, with D tentatively TRBD1 (5 bases). The V and J ends lost 0 bases and 2 bases respectively, with 14 bases between them. Germline CDR1 SGHRS, CDR2 YFSETQ. The CDR3 contains 17 residues. The CDR3 region has the DNA TGCGCCAGCAGCTTGGCTTCGCGGCAGGGTAACACCGGGGAGCTGTTTTTT. Its protein product is CASSLASRQGNTGELFF.

Of note for this clone: Other nucleotide sequences in the sample specify the same CDR3. The chain joins TRBV5-4 to TRBJ1-2; no clear D. Germline lookup yields CDR1 SGHNT and CDR2 YYREEE (reference sequence). Trimming removed 1 base from V and 1 base from J, with 11 bases in between. The CDR3 loop spans 15 amino acids. CDR3 loop: CASSLPGKRNYGYTF. The CDR3 nucleotides are TGTGCCAGCAGCTTGCCGGGGAAGCGTAACTATGGCTACACCTTC.

This clone was detected only once. The chain uses TRBV2 and TRBJ1-2; D gene unclear. Germline V gene sequence: CDR1 SNHLY, CDR2 FYNNEI. This CDR3 has 13 amino acids. V lost 4 bases and J 8 bases, leaving 14 bases between the germline ends. The CDR3 here is CASSVGRIPGYTF. CDR3 in DNA: TGTGCCAGCAGTGTTGGGCGAATACCCGGCTACACCTTC. The full variable domain, completed using reference TRBV2 and TRBJ1-2, is EPEVTQTPSHQVTQMGQEVILRCVPISNHLYFYWYRQILGQKVEFLVSFYNNEISEKSEIFDDQFSVERPDGSNFTLKIRSTKLEDSAMYFCASSVGRIPGYTFGSGTRLTVV.

This clone has more than one count but fewer than ten. The DNA for the CDR3 is TGCGCCAGCAGCTCCCAAATTTTAGGGCAGGGCGGAGAGACCCAGTACTTC. This sequence encodes CASSSQILGQGGETQYF. This sequence joins TRBV5-1 and TRBJ2-5; tentative D call: TRBD1 (5 bases). Germline CDR1 reads SGHRS; CDR2 reads YFSETQ. V was shortened by 3 bases and J by 4 bases, with 22 bases between the two germline ends. The CDR3 has 17 amino acids.

The CDR3 reads CASSLTEYEQYF. As DNA, the CDR3 is TGTGCCAGCAGCTTAACGGAGTACGAGCAGTACTTC. The rearrangement links TRBV7-8 to TRBJ2-7, with D hard to call. V lost 2 bases and J 4 bases, leaving 6 bases between the germline ends. The CDR3 contains 12 residues. Germline lookup yields CDR1 SGHVS and CDR2 FQNEAQ.

V usage is TRBV15 and J usage is TRBJ2-3; D is possibly TRBD2 (7 bases). Germline V gives CDR1 LNHNV, CDR2 YYDKDF (reference sequence). Trimming removed 5 bases from V and 3 bases from J, with 18 bases in between. The CDR3 is 16 amino acids. CDR3 coding DNA: TGTGCCACCAGCGGGGGGGCGTGGTTGGGGACAGATACGCAGTATTTT. Translating it yields CATSGGAWLGTDTQYF.

The CDR3 DNA reads as TGTGCCAGCACCCCGGGGAGAAGCAACACTGAAGCTTTCTTT. Translation gives CASTPGRSNTEAFF. The chain links TRBV6-5 to TRBJ1-1; D gene unclear. The germline V gene has CDR1 MNHEY and CDR2 SVGAGI. The CDR3 is 14 amino acids. V lost 7 bases and J 2 bases, leaving 14 bases between the germline ends.

In this sample, this clone turned up a few times. The genes are TRBV5-1 and TRBJ2-7; 8 bases agree with TRBD2. Germline values: CDR1 SGHRS, CDR2 YFSETQ. The CDR3 extends over 15 amino acids. V lost 4 bases, J lost 4 bases, and 10 bases stayed unmatched. The CDR3 region is CASSLAGGAGYEQYF. CDR3 nucleotide sequence: TGCGCCAGCAGCCTTGCGGGGGGCGCAGGTTACGAGCAGTACTTC.

This chain connects TRBV5-1 to TRBJ1-2; 9 bases fit TRBD1. The CDR3 loop spans 16 amino acids. CDR1 SGHRS and CDR2 YFSETQ come from the germline V gene. With V trimmed by 2 bases and J by 8 bases, 13 bases remained unmatched. For the CDR3, the DNA is TGCGCCAGCAGCTTATCCTTCGGGACAGGGACAGTCGGCTACACCTTC. Translated, it gives CASSLSFGTGTVGYTF.

This chain connects TRBV5-4 to TRBJ1-4, with D possibly being TRBD1 (5 bases). Germline assignment: CDR1 SGHNT and CDR2 YYREEE (reference sequence). The germline V and J ends were trimmed by 0 bases and 5 bases, with 11 bases remaining between them. The CDR3 runs to 15 residues. CDR3 protein: CASSLAGTGNEKLFF. The CDR3 coding sequence is TGTGCCAGCAGCTTGGCTGGGACGGGGAATGAAAAACTGTTTTTT.

J is TRBJ2-7 and V is TRBV6-5; D remains unclear. Germline V gene sequence: CDR1 MNHEY, CDR2 SVGAGI. The germline V and J ends were trimmed by 6 bases and 0 bases, with 6 bases remaining between them. The CDR3 is 12 amino acids. As DNA, the CDR3 is TGTGCCAGCAGAACGAGCTCCTACGAGCAGTACTTC. Protein sequence: CASRTSSYEQYF.

V is TRBV5-1 and J is TRBJ1-3; D is undetermined. The CDR3 length is 14 residues. CDR1 is SGHRS and CDR2 is YFSETQ in the germline V gene. Trimming stripped 7 bases from V and 0 bases from J, with 11 bases between. The CDR3 loop reads CASRSLSSGNTIYF. CDR3 sequence (DNA): TGCGCCAGCCGCTCTCTGAGCTCTGGAAACACCATATATTTT.

The V and J genes are TRBV19 and TRBJ1-5, with D uncertain. The CDR3 is 15 residues long. The V gene's germline CDR1 is LNHDA and CDR2 SQIVND (reference sequence). Trimming shortened V by 1 base and J by 7 bases, and 14 bases separated the two germline ends. The chain's CDR3 is CASSIGRSTGQPQHF. The CDR3 nucleotides read TGTGCCAGTAGTATAGGCCGATCGACCGGCCAGCCCCAGCATTTT.

The chain links TRBV5-1 to TRBJ2-7, with 8 bases fitting TRBD1. This CDR3 contains 18 residues. After removal of 4 bases from V and 3 bases from J, the junction contained 18 bases not matched to a gene. Germline CDR1 SGHRS, CDR2 YFSETQ. CDR3 sequence: CASSRTITSDRDDYEQYF. The CDR3 DNA is TGCGCCAGCAGCCGGACGATCACCTCGGACAGGGACGACTACGAGCAGTACTTC.

The chain carries TRBV5-1 and TRBJ1-2; TRBD1 might be the D (5 bases). V was clipped by 1 base and J by 4 bases, with 17 bases between them. The CDR3 has 16 amino acids. Germline values: CDR1 SGHRS, CDR2 YFSETQ. The CDR3 protein is CASSLPKGAHPYGYTF. CDR3 coding DNA: TGCGCCAGCAGCTTGCCTAAAGGGGCTCATCCCTATGGCTACACCTTC.

In DNA form, the CDR3 reads TGTGCCAGCAGTTACGATCTCAGGATATGGGAGCCCCAGCATTTT. As protein: CASSYDLRIWEPQHF. The genes are TRBV6-6 and TRBJ1-5; no clear D gene. V was shortened by 2 bases and J by 8 bases, with 16 bases between the two germline ends. CDR1 is MNHNY, CDR2 SVGAGI, per germline (reference sequence). The CDR3 has 15 residues.

The V call is TRBV2, the J call TRBJ1-5; a weak D match, TRBD1 (6 bases). With 2 bases removed from V and 1 base from J, the gap between germline ends came to 12 bases. The CDR3 runs to 16 residues. Germline V gene sequence: CDR1 SNHLY, CDR2 FYNNEI. The chain's CDR3 is CASSERDIRSNQPQHF. The CDR3 nucleotides read TGTGCCAGCAGTGAACGGGACATAAGGAGCAATCAGCCCCAGCATTTT.

This clone was seen only a few times. The chain employs TRBV2 and TRBJ1-5; D is possibly TRBD1 (5 bases). Germline values: CDR1 SNHLY, CDR2 FYNNEI. This CDR3 region has 13 residues. V lost 6 bases and J 3 bases, leaving 9 bases between the germline ends. The CDR3 DNA follows: TGTGCCAGCAGGGGGCAGATCAATCAGCCCCAGCATTTT. Protein product: CASRGQINQPQHF.

This chain's CDR3 is CASPDSSYEQYF. The CDR3 DNA reads TGTGCCAGCCCTGACAGTTCCTACGAGCAGTACTTC. The chain couples TRBV6-5 to TRBJ2-7; D is possibly TRBD1 (5 bases). In germline, CDR1 is MNHEY, CDR2 SVGAGI. V gave up 8 bases and J gave up 1 base, with 9 bases separating them. This CDR3 contains 12 residues.